These 27 T cell receptor beta chains were all obtained from the same sample, sequenced in a study of cytomegalovirus exposure and HLA in healthy donors. Method: immunoSEQ multiplex PCR; TCRdb's copy keeps in-frame clones and lacks some. This sample has some 49,000 clones; 90% to 95% occur once, and the top ten carry around 7.8%. Source material: PBMCs. The receptors stem from a woman aged 18 to 35 in good health and CMV-seropositive.

The chain is built from TRBV9 and TRBJ1-4; D gene ambiguous. Deletions cut 2 bases from V and 4 bases from J, with 15 bases between. The CDR3 totals 16 residues. Germline assignment: CDR1 SGDLS and CDR2 YYNGEE. The CDR3 DNA sequence: TGTGCCAGCAGCGTGGGAGACACCAAATTTAATGAAAAACTGTTTTTT. Translating gives CASSVGDTKFNEKLFF.

The chain uses TRBV5-6 and TRBJ2-1; TRBD2 agrees at 12 bases. The CDR3 contains 16 residues. CDR1 is SGHDT and CDR2 is YYEEEE in the germline V gene. The J segment lost 0 bases and the V segment lost 4 bases, leaving 2 bases of the junction unmatched. In DNA form, the CDR3 reads TGTGCCAGCAGCCCGGGACTAGCGGGCTCCTACAATGAGCAGTTCTTC. Its translation: CASSPGLAGSYNEQFF.

This clone was seen only once. The J gene is TRBJ2-3, the V gene TRBV30; 9 bases are a match to TRBD1. With V trimmed by 0 bases and J by 3 bases, 10 bases remained unmatched. There are 17 residues in the CDR3. The germline V gene has CDR1 GTSNPN and CDR2 SVGIG (reference sequence). The CDR3, as DNA: TGTGCCTGGAGTGTATACGGGACAGGGAAACGGACAGATACGCAGTATTTT. This encodes CAWSVYGTGKRTDTQYF.

The gene calls are TRBV6-1 and TRBJ2-1; perhaps TRBD1 as D (6 bases). CDR1 MNHNS and CDR2 SASEGT come from the germline V gene. This CDR3 contains 12 residues. The germline V and J ends were trimmed by 2 bases and 13 bases, with 12 bases remaining between them. As DNA, the CDR3 is TGTGCCAGCAGTGAAACAGGGACCTCCCAGTTCTTC. Amino acids: CASSETGTSQFF.

The CDR3 loop reads CASSSAASAVRNEQFF. In DNA, the CDR3 is TGTGCCAGCAGTTCTGCCGCCAGCGCGGTTCGGAATGAGCAGTTCTTC. This chain joins TRBV7-9 and TRBJ2-1; no reliable D call. This CDR3 spans 16 amino acids. V was clipped by 6 bases and J by 7 bases, with 22 bases between them. Germline CDR1 is SEHNR and CDR2 is FQNEAQ (reference sequence). Looking up the rest from reference TRBV7-9 and TRBJ2-1 gives the full variable domain: DTGVSQNPRHKITKRGQNVTFRCDPISEHNRLYWYRQTLGQGPEFLTYFQNEAQLEKSRLLSDRFSAERPKGSFSTLEIQRTEQGDSAMYLCASSSAASAVRNEQFFGPGTRLTVL.

The chain links TRBV6-5 to TRBJ1-5, with 7 positions matching TRBD1. The CDR3 totals 14 residues. Looked up from germline, CDR1 is MNHEY and CDR2 is SVGAGI. Unmatched junction bases numbered 7, after V lost 8 bases and J lost 3 bases. The CDR3 here is CASRPGTDNQPQHF. CDR3 DNA sequence: TGTGCCAGCCGGCCCGGGACAGACAATCAGCCCCAGCATTTT.

V and J are TRBV28 and TRBJ2-7, with TRBD2 identical over 10 bases. Losses at the gene ends were 3 bases for V and 3 bases for J; bases not matched to a gene: 5. Germline loops: CDR1 MDHEN, CDR2 SYDVKM. The CDR3 extends over 15 amino acids. This chain's CDR3 is CASSFGTSALYEQYF. Here the CDR3 DNA reads TGTGCCAGCAGTTTCGGGACTAGCGCACTCTACGAGCAGTACTTC.

This chain joins TRBV5-4 and TRBJ2-1, with 10 bases identical to TRBD2. CDR1 is SGHNT and CDR2 is YYREEE in the germline V gene (reference sequence). The CDR3 spans 12 residues. The V gene end was trimmed by 5 bases and the J gene end by 14 bases; junction bases not matched to a gene: 7. CDR3 in DNA: TGTGCCAGCAGTACTGTAGCGGGAGGCAAGTTCTTC. Translating it yields CASSTVAGGKFF.

The J gene is TRBJ2-2, the V gene TRBV11-2; 13 bases match TRBD2. CDR3 length equals 14 residues. CDR1 is SGHAT and CDR2 is FQNNGV in the germline V gene. V shed 8 bases, J shed 3 bases, and the junction held 0 bases outside the gene matches. CDR3 protein: CASGTSGDTGELFF. CDR3 in DNA: TGTGCCAGCGGGACTAGCGGGGACACCGGGGAGCTGTTTTTT.

The CDR3 DNA is TGTGCCAGCAGTGGAGGATTCGGCCCTAACCAGCCCCAGCATTTT. Residues: CASSGGFGPNQPQHF. V and J are TRBV25-1 and TRBJ1-5; no clear D gene. Germline CDR1 and CDR2: MGHDK and SYGVNS. Deletions cut 4 bases from V and 7 bases from J, with 17 bases between. The CDR3 consists of 15 residues.

CDR3 residues: CASSLRVRRNNEQFF. In DNA form, the CDR3 reads TGTGCCAGCAGCTTACGGGTTCGGCGAAACAATGAGCAGTTCTTC. The genes are TRBV7-6 and TRBJ2-1; D ambiguous. The CDR3 sequence is 15 residues long. CDR1 is SGHVS and CDR2 is FNYEAQ in the germline V gene. V gave up 2 bases and J gave up 5 bases, with 13 bases separating them. Full variable domain (remainder filled in from reference TRBV7-6 and TRBJ2-1): GAGVSQSPRYKVTKRGQDVALRCDPISGHVSLYWYRQALGQGPEFLTYFNYEAQQDKSGLPNDRFSAERPEGSISTLTIQRTEQRDSAMYRCASSLRVRRNNEQFFGPGTRLTVL.

The chain links TRBV7-2 to TRBJ2-4, with 9 bases fitting TRBD2. The CDR3 sequence is 14 residues long. With V trimmed by 5 bases and J by 11 bases, 10 bases remained unmatched. CDR1 is SGHTA, CDR2 FQGNSA, per germline. The CDR3 is CASSHPGLALFQYF. Here the CDR3 DNA reads TGTGCCAGCAGCCACCCGGGACTAGCTCTGTTTCAGTACTTC.

This clone was observed a handful of times. The J gene is TRBJ1-2, the V gene TRBV2, with 8 bases identical to TRBD1. J gave up 12 bases and V 2 bases, and 11 bases lay outside the gene matches. CDR1 and CDR2 from the germline V gene are SNHLY and FYNNEI. This CDR3 contains 14 residues. In DNA, the CDR3 is TGTGCCAGCAGTGAAATAAGAGGGACAGGAATGAACACCTTC. Protein: CASSEIRGTGMNTF.

This sequence joins TRBV19 and TRBJ2-7; 9 bases are a match to TRBD1. This CDR3 contains 14 residues. The V segment lost 5 bases and the J segment 7 bases; nucleotides outside the gene matches: 9. CDR1 is LNHDA and CDR2 is SQIVND in the germline V gene (reference sequence). CDR3 in DNA: TGTGCCAGTAGTCTAACAGGGGGCTCAGGGGAGCAGTACTTC. Amino acid sequence: CASSLTGGSGEQYF. Looking up the rest from reference TRBV19 and TRBJ2-7 gives the full variable domain: DGGITQSPKYLFRKEGQNVTLSCEQNLNHDAMYWYRQDPGQGLRLIYYSQIVNDFQKGDIAEGYSVSREKKESFPLTVTSAQKNPTAFYLCASSLTGGSGEQYFGPGTRLTVT.

V and J are TRBV6-4 and TRBJ2-2, with D possibly TRBD2 on 5 matching bases. Germline CDR1 and CDR2: MRHNA and SNTAGT. Trimming left V 0 bases short and J 6 bases short, with 8 bases between. This CDR3 is built from 14 residues. The CDR3 nucleotides are TGTGCCAGCAGTGACTCGGAACTAGCCGGGGAGCTGTTTTTT. Translation gives CASSDSELAGELFF.

The J gene is TRBJ1-5, the V gene TRBV6-1; a weak D match, TRBD1 (5 bases). CDR3 length equals 16 residues. The V gene's germline CDR1 is MNHNS and CDR2 SASEGT. The V and J ends lost 2 bases and 1 base respectively, with 12 bases between them. The CDR3, as DNA: TGTGCCAGCAGTGAACACTTCGGGGGAAGCAATCAGCCCCAGCATTTT. Translation gives CASSEHFGGSNQPQHF.

Here the CDR3 DNA reads TGCGCCAGCAGCTTGGCCGGGGGACAGGATGAAGCTTTCTTT. Residues: CASSLAGGQDEAFF. V gene TRBV5-1 combines with J gene TRBJ1-1, with 8 bases aligning to TRBD1. After removal of 0 bases from V and 7 bases from J, the junction contained 5 bases not matched to a gene. This CDR3 contains 14 residues. The germline CDR1 and CDR2 sequences are SGHRS and YFSETQ.

The V gene is TRBV29-1, the J gene TRBJ2-2; D gene ambiguous. Germline-derived CDR1 and CDR2 are SQVTM and ANQGSEA. The V gene lost 2 bases and the J gene lost 4 bases, with 5 bases spanning the gap. This CDR3 is built from 12 residues. CDR3 amino acids: CSVEYGTGELFF. The CDR3, as DNA: TGCAGCGTTGAATACGGCACCGGGGAGCTGTTTTTT.

The chain has TRBV5-4 and TRBJ2-3; D gene ambiguous. V was trimmed by 0 bases and J by 0 bases, leaving 8 bases between them. The germline CDR1 and CDR2 sequences are SGHNT and YYREEE (reference sequence). This CDR3 is built from 15 residues. As DNA, the CDR3 is TGTGCCAGCAGCTTGGATATGTCTAGCACAGATACGCAGTATTTT. Residues: CASSLDMSSTDTQYF.

The chain joins TRBV9 to TRBJ2-3; D gene ambiguous. CDR1 is SGDLS, CDR2 YYNGEE, per germline. This CDR3 comprises 15 residues. V lost 2 bases and J 6 bases, leaving 16 bases between the germline ends. This CDR3 is CASSVSSVFTDTQYF. The CDR3, as DNA: TGTGCCAGCAGCGTTAGCAGCGTTTTTACGGATACGCAGTATTTT.

The J gene is TRBJ1-2, the V gene TRBV5-6, with D perhaps matching TRBD1 (5 bases). The germline V gene encodes CDR1 SGHDT and CDR2 YYEEEE. Trimming stripped 4 bases from V and 4 bases from J, with 14 bases between. The CDR3 loop spans 14 amino acids. The CDR3 DNA follows: TGTGCCAGCAGCAGACTTGGGGGGGGCTATGGCTACACCTTC. Translating it yields CASSRLGGGYGYTF.

The V and J genes are TRBV7-6 and TRBJ2-1, with 13 nucleotides matching TRBD2. This CDR3 has 21 residues. Germline trimming cut 5 bases from V and 1 base from J; bases unmatched to any gene: 17. From germline, CDR1 is SGHVS and CDR2 FNYEAQ. The CDR3 sequence: CASSRTLAGGPSLGSYNEQFF. CDR3 DNA: TGTGCCAGCAGCCGTACACTAGCGGGAGGGCCTTCGCTAGGGTCCTACAATGAGCAGTTCTTC.

This clone showed up just once. The gene calls are TRBV28 and TRBJ1-6, with a tentative D call TRBD1 (5 bases). The germline gives CDR1 MDHEN, CDR2 SYDVKM. V dropped 3 bases and J dropped 6 bases, with 6 bases sitting between them. This CDR3 comprises 13 residues. CDR3 nucleotides: TGTGCCAGCAGTTTCAGGGCTAATTCACCCCTCCACTTT. This codes for CASSFRANSPLHF.

The chain has TRBV23-1 and TRBJ2-7, with 16 bases matching TRBD2. TRBV23-1 is identified as an open reading frame with a role that is uncertain. V was pared by 0 bases and J by 4 bases, with 6 bases of the junction left unmatched. There are 18 residues in the CDR3. The DNA for the CDR3 is TGCGCCAGCAGTCAATCGGGGACTAGCGGGAGGGCCATGTACGAGCAGTACTTC. Its protein is CASSQSGTSGRAMYEQYF.

The rearrangement joins TRBV15 to TRBJ2-1; 10 bases line up with TRBD2. Germline CDR1 and CDR2: LNHNV and YYDKDF (reference sequence). The V segment lost 0 bases and the J segment 9 bases; nucleotides outside the gene matches: 11. The CDR3 runs to 17 residues. The CDR3 DNA follows: TGTGCCACCAGCAGAGATCTCGCAGCGGGAGGGTGGGGTGAGCAGTTCTTC. As protein: CATSRDLAAGGWGEQFF.

The chain couples TRBV18 to TRBJ1-1; D is ambiguous. The CDR3 loop spans 13 amino acids. V was shortened by 2 bases and J by 3 bases, with 7 bases between the two germline ends. Looked up from germline, CDR1 is KGHSH and CDR2 is LQKENI. Here the CDR3 reads CASSPISDTEAFF. In nucleotides, the CDR3 is TGTGCCAGCTCACCAATCTCCGACACTGAAGCTTTCTTT.

The V and J genes are TRBV19 and TRBJ2-7; the match to TRBD2 covers 7 bases. The germline V gene encodes CDR1 LNHDA and CDR2 SQIVND (reference sequence). V dropped 6 bases and J dropped 5; count of bases not matched to a gene: 16. CDR3 length: 16 residues. The CDR3 DNA reads as TGTGCCAGTAGCCCCTACCCCACTAGCGTGGACCACGAGCAGTACTTC. It is translated as CASSPYPTSVDHEQYF.